Listed below are T cell receptor beta chains from one sample, sequenced in a study of CD8 T cells in Susac syndrome. TCRdb analysed the immunoSEQ multiplex PCR reads with MiXCR anew, one entry per CDR3 protein. The sample shows around 120,000 distinct CDR3 sequences, about 95% of them seen only once. Sequenced sample: CD4+ T cells from PBMCs. The receptors shown here come from a human donor with multiple sclerosis. Each CDR3 is given with its conserved first and last residue. The D gene is left open where the match is weak. Expanded clones get a size class; other rows say once, few or many, or leave the size out.

v_call,d_call,clone_size,j_call,cdr3_aa,cdr3_nt
TRBV5-1,TRBD1,.,TRBJ2-5,CASSLTGTGGETQYF,TGCGCCAGCAGCCTGACCGGGACAGGGGGAGAGACCCAGTACTTC
TRBV30,TRBD1,.,TRBJ2-1,CAWSEGQGARNEQFF,TGTGCCTGGAGTGAGGGACAGGGGGCCCGTAATGAGCAGTTCTTC
TRBV29-1,TRBD1,once,TRBJ2-3,CSVEVPDRATDTQYF,TGCAGCGTTGAAGTCCCCGACAGGGCCACAGATACGCAGTATTTT
TRBV27,.,.,TRBJ2-2,CASSPPQGTGELFF,TGTGCCAGCAGTCCGCCGCAGGGGACAGGGGAGCTGTTTTTT
TRBV20-1,TRBD2,.,TRBJ2-1,CSAGRSGTRDNEQFF,TGCAGTGCTGGCCGGTCCGGGACTAGGGACAATGAGCAGTTCTTC
TRBV3-1,TRBD1,.,TRBJ1-2,CASTPGQGAGGYTF,TGTGCCAGCACCCCGGGACAGGGGGCTGGTGGCTACACCTTC
TRBV7-8,.,.,TRBJ1-5,CASSFAGEPQHF,TGTGCCAGCAGCTTTGCGGGGGAACCCCAGCATTTT
TRBV5-4,.,.,TRBJ2-1,CASSLGAAGEQFF,TGTGCCAGCAGCTTGGGAGCGGCGGGGGAGCAGTTCTTC
TRBV13,.,.,TRBJ2-7,CASSFDSVSSYEQYF,TGTGCCAGCAGCTTCGACAGTGTTAGCTCCTACGAGCAGTACTTC
TRBV12-3/TRBV12-4,.,.,TRBJ2-2,CASSSQVPMGGELFF,TGTGCCAGCAGTTCGCAGGTTCCGATGGGCGGGGAGCTGTTTTTT
TRBV11-1,.,.,TRBJ1-1,CASSLGSGGGTMNTEAFF,TGTGCCAGCAGCTTGGGCTCCGGCGGGGGGACGATGAACACTGAAGCTTTCTTT
TRBV23-1,.,.,TRBJ1-1,CASGKPWGDAMNTEAFF,TGCGCCAGCGGGAAGCCCTGGGGGGACGCAATGAACACTGAAGCTTTCTTT